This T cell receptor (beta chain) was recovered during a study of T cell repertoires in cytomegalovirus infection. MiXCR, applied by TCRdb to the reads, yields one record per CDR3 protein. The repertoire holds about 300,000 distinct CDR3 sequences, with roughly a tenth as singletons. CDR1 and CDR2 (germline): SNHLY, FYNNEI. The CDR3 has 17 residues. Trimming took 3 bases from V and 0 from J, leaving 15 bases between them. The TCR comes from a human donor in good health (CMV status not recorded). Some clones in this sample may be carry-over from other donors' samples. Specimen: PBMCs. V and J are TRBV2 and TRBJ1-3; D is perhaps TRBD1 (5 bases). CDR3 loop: CASSEQGGLGSGNTIYF. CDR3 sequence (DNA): TGTGCCAGCAGTGAGCAGGGAGGTCTGGGCTCTGGAAACACCATATATTTT.